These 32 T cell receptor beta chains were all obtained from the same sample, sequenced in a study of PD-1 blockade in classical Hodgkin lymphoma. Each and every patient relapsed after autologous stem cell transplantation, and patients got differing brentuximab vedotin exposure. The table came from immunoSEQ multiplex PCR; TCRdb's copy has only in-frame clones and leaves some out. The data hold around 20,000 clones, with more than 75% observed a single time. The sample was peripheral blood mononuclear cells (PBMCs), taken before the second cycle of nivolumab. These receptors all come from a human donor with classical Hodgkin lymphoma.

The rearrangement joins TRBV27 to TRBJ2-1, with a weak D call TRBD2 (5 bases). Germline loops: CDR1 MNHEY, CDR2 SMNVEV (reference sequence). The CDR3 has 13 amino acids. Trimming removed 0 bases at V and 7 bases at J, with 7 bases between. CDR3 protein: CASSLSSGNEQFF. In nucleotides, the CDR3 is TGTGCCAGCAGTTTATCTTCGGGGAATGAGCAGTTCTTC.

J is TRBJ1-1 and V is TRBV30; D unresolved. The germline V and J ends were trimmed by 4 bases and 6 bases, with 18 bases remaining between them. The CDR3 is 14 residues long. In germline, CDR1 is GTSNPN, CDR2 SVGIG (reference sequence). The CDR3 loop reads CAWMGRKLSPEAFF. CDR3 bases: TGTGCCTGGATGGGGAGGAAATTAAGCCCTGAAGCTTTCTTT.

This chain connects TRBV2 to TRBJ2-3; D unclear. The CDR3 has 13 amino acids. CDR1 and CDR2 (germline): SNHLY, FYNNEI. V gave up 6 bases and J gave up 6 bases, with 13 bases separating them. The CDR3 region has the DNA TGTGCCAGCAGCGCGACTCTTGCCGATACGCAGTATTTT. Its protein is CASSATLADTQYF.

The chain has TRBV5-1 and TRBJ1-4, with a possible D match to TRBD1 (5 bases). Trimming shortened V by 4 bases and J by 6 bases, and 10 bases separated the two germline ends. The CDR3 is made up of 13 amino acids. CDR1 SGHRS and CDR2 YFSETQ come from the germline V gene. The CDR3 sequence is CASSRGVDEKLFF. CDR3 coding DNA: TGCGCCAGCAGCCGGGGGGTGGATGAAAAACTGTTTTTT.

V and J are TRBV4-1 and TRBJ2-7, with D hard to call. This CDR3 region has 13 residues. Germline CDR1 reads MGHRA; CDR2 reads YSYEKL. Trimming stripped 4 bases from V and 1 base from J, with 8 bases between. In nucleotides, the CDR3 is TGCGCCAGCAGCCCTCCCGGGTCCTACGAGCAGTACTTC. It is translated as CASSPPGSYEQYF.

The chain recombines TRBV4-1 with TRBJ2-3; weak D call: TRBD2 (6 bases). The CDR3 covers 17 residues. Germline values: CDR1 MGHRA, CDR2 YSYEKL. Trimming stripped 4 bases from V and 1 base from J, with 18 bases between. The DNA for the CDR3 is TGCGCCAGCAGCCTTTTAGGGAATAGCGGCCGCACAGATACGCAGTATTTT. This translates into CASSLLGNSGRTDTQYF.

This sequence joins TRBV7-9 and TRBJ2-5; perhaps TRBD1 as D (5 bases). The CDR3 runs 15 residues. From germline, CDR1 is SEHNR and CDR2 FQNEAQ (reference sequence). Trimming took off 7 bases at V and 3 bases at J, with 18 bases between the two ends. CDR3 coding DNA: TGTGCCAGCACCAAGACCCAGGGTGGGAAAGAGACCCAGTACTTC. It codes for CASTKTQGGKETQYF.

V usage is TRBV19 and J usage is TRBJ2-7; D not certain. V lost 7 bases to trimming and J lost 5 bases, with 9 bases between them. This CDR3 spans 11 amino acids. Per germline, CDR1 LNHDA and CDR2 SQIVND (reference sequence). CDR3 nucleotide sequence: TGTGCCAGTACTCTAGTCCACGAGCAGTACTTC. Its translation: CASTLVHEQYF. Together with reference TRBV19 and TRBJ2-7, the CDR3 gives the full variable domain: DGGITQSPKYLFRKEGQNVTLSCEQNLNHDAMYWYRQDPGQGLRLIYYSQIVNDFQKGDIAEGYSVSREKKESFPLTVTSAQKNPTAFYLCASTLVHEQYFGPGTRLTVT.

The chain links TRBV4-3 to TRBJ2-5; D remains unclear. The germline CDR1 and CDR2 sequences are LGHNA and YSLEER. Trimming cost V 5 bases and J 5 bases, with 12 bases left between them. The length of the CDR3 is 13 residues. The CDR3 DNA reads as TGCGCCAGCAGCAAAGGTGCGACCGAGACCCAGTACTTC. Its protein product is CASSKGATETQYF.

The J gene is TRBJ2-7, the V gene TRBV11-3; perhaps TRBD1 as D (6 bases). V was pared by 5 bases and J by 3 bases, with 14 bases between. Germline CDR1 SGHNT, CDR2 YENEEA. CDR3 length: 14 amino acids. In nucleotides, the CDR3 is TGTGCCAGCAGCCCCAGGACAGCCGACTACGAGCAGTACTTC. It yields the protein CASSPRTADYEQYF.

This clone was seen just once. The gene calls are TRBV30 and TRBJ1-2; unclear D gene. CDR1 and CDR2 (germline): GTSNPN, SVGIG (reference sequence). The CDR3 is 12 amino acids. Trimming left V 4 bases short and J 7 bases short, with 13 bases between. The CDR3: CAWISRAGGYTF. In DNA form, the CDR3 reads TGTGCCTGGATCTCAAGGGCGGGTGGCTACACCTTC.

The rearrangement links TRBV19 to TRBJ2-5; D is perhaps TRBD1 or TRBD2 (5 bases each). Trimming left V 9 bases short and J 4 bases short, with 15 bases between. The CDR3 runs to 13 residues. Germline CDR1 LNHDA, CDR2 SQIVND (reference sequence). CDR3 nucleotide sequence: TGTGCCAGCACCACTGAGGGGCGAGAGACCCAGTACTTC. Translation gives CASTTEGRETQYF. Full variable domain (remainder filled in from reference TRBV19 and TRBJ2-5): DGGITQSPKYLFRKEGQNVTLSCEQNLNHDAMYWYRQDPGQGLRLIYYSQIVNDFQKGDIAEGYSVSREKKESFPLTVTSAQKNPTAFYLCASTTEGRETQYFGPGTRLLVL.

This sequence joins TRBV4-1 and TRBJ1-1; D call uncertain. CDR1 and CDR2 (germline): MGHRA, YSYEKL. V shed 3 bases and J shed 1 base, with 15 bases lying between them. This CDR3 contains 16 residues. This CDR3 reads CASSHYTRSGNTEAFF. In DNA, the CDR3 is TGCGCCAGCAGCCATTACACGAGATCTGGGAACACTGAAGCTTTCTTT.

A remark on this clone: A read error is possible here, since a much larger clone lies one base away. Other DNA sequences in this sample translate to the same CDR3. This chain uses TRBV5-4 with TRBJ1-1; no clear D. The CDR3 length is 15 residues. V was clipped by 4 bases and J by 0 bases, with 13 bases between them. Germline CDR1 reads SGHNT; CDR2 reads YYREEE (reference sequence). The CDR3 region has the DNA TGTGCCAGCAGCGGAGGAGTGACTATGAACACTGAAGCTTTCTTT. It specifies CASSGGVTMNTEAFF.

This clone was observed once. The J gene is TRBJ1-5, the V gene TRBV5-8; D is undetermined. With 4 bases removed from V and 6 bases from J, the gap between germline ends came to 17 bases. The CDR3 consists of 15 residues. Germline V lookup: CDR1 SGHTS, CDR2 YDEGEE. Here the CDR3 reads CASSISGLGSQPQHF. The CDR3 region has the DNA TGTGCCAGCAGCATATCAGGATTGGGGAGTCAGCCCCAGCATTTT.

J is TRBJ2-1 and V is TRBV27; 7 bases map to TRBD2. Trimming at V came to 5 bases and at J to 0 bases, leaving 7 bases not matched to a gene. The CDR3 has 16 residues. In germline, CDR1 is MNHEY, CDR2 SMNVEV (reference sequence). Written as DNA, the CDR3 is TGTGCCAGCAGTCCCTTCGCGGGAGACTCCTACAATGAGCAGTTCTTC. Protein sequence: CASSPFAGDSYNEQFF.

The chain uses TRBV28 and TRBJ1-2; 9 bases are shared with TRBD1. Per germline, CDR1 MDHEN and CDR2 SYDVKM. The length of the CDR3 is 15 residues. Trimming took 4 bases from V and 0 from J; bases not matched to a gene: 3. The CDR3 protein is CASSSRTGANYGYTF. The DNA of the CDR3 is TGTGCCAGCAGTTCCCGGACAGGGGCTAACTATGGCTACACCTTC.

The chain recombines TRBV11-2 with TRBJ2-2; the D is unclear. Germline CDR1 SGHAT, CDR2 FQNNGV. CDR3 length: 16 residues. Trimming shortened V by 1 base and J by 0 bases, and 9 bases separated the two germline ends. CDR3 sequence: CASSLVPEANTGELFF. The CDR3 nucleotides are TGTGCCAGCAGCTTAGTTCCAGAAGCGAACACCGGGGAGCTGTTTTTT.

CDR3 DNA: TGTGCCAGCAGCTTAGCGGGGTCCTACGAGCAGTACTTC. Protein product: CASSLAGSYEQYF. The chain employs TRBV7-2 and TRBJ2-7, with D hard to call. Trimming removed 0 bases from V and 1 base from J, with 4 bases in between. CDR1 and CDR2 (germline): SGHTA, FQGNSA. The CDR3 is 13 amino acids.

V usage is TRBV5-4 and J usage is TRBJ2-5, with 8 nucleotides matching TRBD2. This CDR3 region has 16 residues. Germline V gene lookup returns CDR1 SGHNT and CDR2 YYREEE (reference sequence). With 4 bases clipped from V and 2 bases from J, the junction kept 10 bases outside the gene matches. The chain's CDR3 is CASSPPGRGGQETQYF. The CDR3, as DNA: TGTGCCAGCAGCCCCCCCGGACGGGGGGGTCAAGAGACCCAGTACTTC.

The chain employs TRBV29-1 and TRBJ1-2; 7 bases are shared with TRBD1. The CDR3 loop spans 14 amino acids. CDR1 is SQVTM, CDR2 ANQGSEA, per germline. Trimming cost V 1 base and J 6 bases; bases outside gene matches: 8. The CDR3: CSVEGGQAPHGYTF. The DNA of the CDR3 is TGCAGCGTTGAAGGAGGACAGGCCCCCCATGGCTACACCTTC.

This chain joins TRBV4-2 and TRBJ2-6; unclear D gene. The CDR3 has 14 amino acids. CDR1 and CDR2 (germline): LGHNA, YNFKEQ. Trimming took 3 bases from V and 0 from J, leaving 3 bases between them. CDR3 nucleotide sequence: TGTGCCAGCAGCCAGGACTCTGGGGCCAACGTCCTGACTTTC. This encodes CASSQDSGANVLTF.

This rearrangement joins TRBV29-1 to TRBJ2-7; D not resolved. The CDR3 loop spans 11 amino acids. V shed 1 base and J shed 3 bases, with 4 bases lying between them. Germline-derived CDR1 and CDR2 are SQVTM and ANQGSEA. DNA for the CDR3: TGCAGCGTTGAAGTCAGCTACGAGCAGTACTTC. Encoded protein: CSVEVSYEQYF.

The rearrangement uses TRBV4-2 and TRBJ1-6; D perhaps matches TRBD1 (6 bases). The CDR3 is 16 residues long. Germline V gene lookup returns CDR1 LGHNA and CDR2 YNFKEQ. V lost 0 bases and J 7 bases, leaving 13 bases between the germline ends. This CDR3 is CASSQEAGANNSPLHF. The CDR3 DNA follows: TGTGCCAGCAGCCAAGAAGCAGGGGCGAACAATTCACCCCTCCACTTT.

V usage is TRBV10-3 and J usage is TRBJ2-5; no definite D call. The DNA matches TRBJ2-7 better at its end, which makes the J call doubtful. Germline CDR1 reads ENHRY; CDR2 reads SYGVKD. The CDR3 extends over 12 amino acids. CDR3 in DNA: TGTGCCATCAGTGAGACAGCCTACGAGCAGTACTTC. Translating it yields CAISETAYEQYF.

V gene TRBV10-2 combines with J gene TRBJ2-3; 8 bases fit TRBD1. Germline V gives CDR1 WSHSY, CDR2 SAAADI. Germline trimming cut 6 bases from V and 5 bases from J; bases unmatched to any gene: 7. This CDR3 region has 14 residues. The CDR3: CASRGTGAGDTQYF. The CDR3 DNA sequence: TGCGCCAGCAGGGGGACAGGAGCGGGAGATACGCAGTATTTT.

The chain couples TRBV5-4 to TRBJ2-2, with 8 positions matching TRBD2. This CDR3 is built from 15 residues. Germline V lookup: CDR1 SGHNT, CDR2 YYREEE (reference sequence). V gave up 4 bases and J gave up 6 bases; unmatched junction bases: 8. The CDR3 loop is CASSPGGSSAGELFF. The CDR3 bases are TGTGCCAGCAGCCCGGGAGGGTCATCGGCCGGGGAGCTGTTTTTT.

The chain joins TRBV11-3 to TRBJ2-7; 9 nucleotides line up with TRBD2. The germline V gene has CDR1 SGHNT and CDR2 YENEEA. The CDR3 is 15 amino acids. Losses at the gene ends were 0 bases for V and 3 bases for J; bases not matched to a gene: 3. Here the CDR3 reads CASSLEASGNYEQYF. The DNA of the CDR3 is TGTGCCAGCAGCTTAGAGGCTAGCGGGAACTACGAGCAGTACTTC.

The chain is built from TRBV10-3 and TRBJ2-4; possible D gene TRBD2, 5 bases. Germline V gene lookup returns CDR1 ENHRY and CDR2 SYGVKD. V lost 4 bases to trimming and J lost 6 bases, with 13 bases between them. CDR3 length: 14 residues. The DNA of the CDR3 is TGTGCCATCAGTGCATCCGGGGTATCAAACATTCAGTACTTC. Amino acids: CAISASGVSNIQYF.

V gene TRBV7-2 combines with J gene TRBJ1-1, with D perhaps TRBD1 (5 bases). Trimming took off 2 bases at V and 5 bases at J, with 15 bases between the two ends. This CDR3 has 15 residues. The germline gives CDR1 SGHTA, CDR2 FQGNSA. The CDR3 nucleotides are TGTGCCAGCAGCTTACCCCGGGGGAGGTGGACTGAAGCTTTCTTT. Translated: CASSLPRGRWTEAFF.

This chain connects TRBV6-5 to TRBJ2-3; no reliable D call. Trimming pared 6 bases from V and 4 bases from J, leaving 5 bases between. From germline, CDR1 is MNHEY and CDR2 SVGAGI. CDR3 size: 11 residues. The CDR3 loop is CASSKADTQYF. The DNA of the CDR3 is TGTGCCAGCAGCAAAGCAGATACGCAGTATTTT.

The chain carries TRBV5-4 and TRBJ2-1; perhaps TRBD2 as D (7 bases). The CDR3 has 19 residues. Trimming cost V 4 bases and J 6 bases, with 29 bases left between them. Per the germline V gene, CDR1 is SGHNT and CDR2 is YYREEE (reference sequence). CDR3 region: CASSPLAGGGAHGTNEQFF. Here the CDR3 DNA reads TGTGCCAGCAGCCCCTTGGCAGGTGGGGGGGCGCATGGGACCAATGAGCAGTTCTTC.